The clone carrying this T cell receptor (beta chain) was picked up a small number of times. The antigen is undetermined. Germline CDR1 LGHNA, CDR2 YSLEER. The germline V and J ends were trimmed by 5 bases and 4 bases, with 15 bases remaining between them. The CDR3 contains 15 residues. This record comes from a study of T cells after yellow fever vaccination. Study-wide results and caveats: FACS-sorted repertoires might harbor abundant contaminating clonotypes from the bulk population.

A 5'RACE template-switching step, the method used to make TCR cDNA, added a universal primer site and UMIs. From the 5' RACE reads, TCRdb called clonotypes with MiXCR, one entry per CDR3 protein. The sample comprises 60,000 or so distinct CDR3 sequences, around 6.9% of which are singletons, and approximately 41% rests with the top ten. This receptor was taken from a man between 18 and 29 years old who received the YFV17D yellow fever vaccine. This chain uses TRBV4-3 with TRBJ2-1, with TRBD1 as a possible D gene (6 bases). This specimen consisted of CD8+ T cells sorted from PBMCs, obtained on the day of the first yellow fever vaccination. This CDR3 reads CASSGYLTGYNEQFF. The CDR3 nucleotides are TGCGCCAGCAGCGGATATTTGACAGGTTACAATGAGCAGTTCTTC.